This TCR beta chain was sequenced for a study of cytomegalovirus exposure and HLA in healthy donors. This CDR3 spans 14 amino acids. Germline trimming cut 5 bases from V and 4 bases from J; bases unmatched to any gene: 5. The germline V gene has CDR1 LNHDA and CDR2 SQIVND (reference sequence). The PCR used 60 Vbeta and 13 Jbeta primers. Sequencing used immunoSEQ multiplex PCR; TCRdb keeps in-frame clones, though not all of them. The top ten hold around 2.5% of the sample, which has roughly 140,000 clones, 75% to 85% seen once. The source is a woman under 30 in good health and CMV-seropositive. The chain is built from TRBV19 and TRBJ2-7; 10 nucleotides match TRBD1. Sequencing was done on a sample of PBMCs. The CDR3 DNA reads as TGTGCCAGTAGTTTGACAGGGGGCACTTACGAGCAGTACTTC. Translating gives CASSLTGGTYEQYF.